This T cell receptor beta chain comes out of a study of T cells in Graves' hyperthyroidism and ophthalmopathy. When ophthalmopathy did not progress within 18 months, Graves' hyperthyroidism was considered stable. RNA transcripts provided the source from which TCR beta CDR3 regions were amplified. The HTBI primer set drove a first-round RT-PCR of the TCR CDR3. TCRdb reprocessed the multiplex PCR reads via MiXCR and lists one record per CDR3 protein. The sample records a few hundred thousand distinct CDR3 sequences, about 43% being singletons. This clonotype was detected only a few times. Sequencing was performed on peripheral blood or thyroid tissue (not recorded which). This TCR was sampled from a young woman with Graves' hyperthyroidism.

The CDR3 DNA reads as TGTGCCAGCAGTGAGGGGTTTTATGAAAAACTGTTTTTT. This codes for CASSEGFYEKLFF. This sequence joins TRBV2 and TRBJ1-4; D gene uncertain. V dropped 3 bases and J dropped 6 bases, with 8 bases sitting between them. Germline CDR1 and CDR2: SNHLY and FYNNEI. The CDR3 is 13 residues long.